A single sample gave rise to the 16 T cell receptor beta chains below, sequenced in a study of blood T cells in healthy people across ages. A second roughly 6 to 12 cycle PCR used barcoded and J-beta primers. TCRdb re-analysed the 5' RACE reads in MiXCR, keeping a single row per CDR3 protein. This sample has about 1 million distinct CDR3 sequences, with over 35% found just once. The specimen sequenced was blood. These TCRs come from a woman aged 55-69 years in good health.

This clonotype was picked up a small number of times. The chain couples TRBV5-4 to TRBJ2-5; D tentatively reads TRBD1 or TRBD2 (5 bases each). Germline CDR1 SGHNT, CDR2 YYREEE (reference sequence). V was clipped by 3 bases and J by 7 bases, with 13 bases between them. The CDR3 covers 13 residues. The CDR3 nucleotides are TGTGCCAGCAGCTACCGGGACGGATGGACCCAGTACTTC. It is translated as CASSYRDGWTQYF.

The chain employs TRBV6-1 and TRBJ2-3; 10 bases agree with TRBD2. The CDR3 is 14 amino acids. The V gene end was trimmed by 6 bases and the J gene end by 8 bases; junction bases not matched to a gene: 8. Germline lookup yields CDR1 MNHNS and CDR2 SASEGT. The CDR3 coding sequence is TGTGCCAGCAGGGATAGCGGGAGGACGGCTACGCAGTATTTT. Its protein product is CASRDSGRTATQYF.

The rearrangement joins TRBV27 to TRBJ2-7, with D hard to call. There are 13 residues in the CDR3. Germline V gene lookup returns CDR1 MNHEY and CDR2 SMNVEV (reference sequence). Between the trimmed V and J ends, which lost 3 bases and 7 bases, there was a span of 13 bases. This CDR3 is CASSFFPYNEQYF. CDR3 nucleotide sequence: TGTGCCAGCAGTTTCTTCCCGTACAATGAGCAGTACTTC.

The chain carries TRBV20-1 and TRBJ2-3, with D tentatively TRBD2 (6 bases). There are 15 residues in the CDR3. Trimming took off 3 bases at V and 0 bases at J, with 13 bases between the two ends. Germline V lookup: CDR1 DFQATT, CDR2 SNEGSKA (reference sequence). This chain's CDR3 is CSASRGGGSTDTQYF. DNA for the CDR3: TGCAGTGCTAGTAGGGGAGGAGGGAGCACAGATACGCAGTATTTT.

This clonotype was observed a handful of times. The chain joins TRBV28 to TRBJ2-1, with TRBD2 matching 14 bases. The CDR3 contains 14 residues. The V segment lost 4 bases and the J segment 12 bases; nucleotides outside the gene matches: 5. Germline-derived CDR1 and CDR2 are MDHEN and SYDVKM. CDR3 residues: CASSSGLAGDLQFF. The CDR3 DNA reads TGTGCCAGCAGTTCGGGACTAGCGGGAGACCTGCAGTTCTTC.

The chain has TRBV5-6 and TRBJ2-1, with D maybe TRBD1 (6 bases). The V end was cut by 0 bases, the J end by 0 bases, with 16 bases between. The CDR3 is 18 residues long. CDR1 and CDR2 (germline): SGHDT, YYEEEE. The CDR3 loop reads CASSLGGLSASSYNEQFF. In DNA form, the CDR3 reads TGTGCCAGCAGCTTGGGGGGGCTTAGCGCGAGCTCCTACAATGAGCAGTTCTTC. Using reference TRBV5-6 and TRBJ2-1 for the parts outside the CDR3, the full variable domain is DAGVTQSPTHLIKTRGQQVTLRCSPKSGHDTVSWYQQALGQGPQFIFQYYEEEERQRGNFPDRFSGHQFPNYSSELNVNALLLGDSALYLCASSLGGLSASSYNEQFFGPGTRLTVL.

This rearrangement joins TRBV2 to TRBJ1-5; no firm D call. Germline loops: CDR1 SNHLY, CDR2 FYNNEI. This CDR3 has 16 residues. V lost 2 bases, J lost 1 base, and 12 bases lay in between. Here the CDR3 DNA reads TGTGCCAGCAGTGAACTGCCCCTAGGGAGCAATCAGCCCCAGCATTTT. This gives the protein CASSELPLGSNQPQHF.

V gene TRBV7-3 combines with J gene TRBJ1-6, with D possibly TRBD1 on 5 matching bases. CDR3 length: 15 residues. With 1 base removed from V and 9 bases from J, the gap between germline ends came to 13 bases. Germline lookup yields CDR1 SGHTA and CDR2 FQGTGA. CDR3 sequence reads: CASSLKAGTGSPLHF. The DNA for the CDR3 is TGTGCCAGCAGCTTAAAGGCAGGGACTGGTTCACCCCTCCACTTT.

This chain connects TRBV7-9 to TRBJ2-5; the D gene is possibly TRBD2 (5 bases). The J call may be incorrect, as the DNA end agrees better with TRBJ2-7. The CDR3 loop spans 15 amino acids. Germline V gene sequence: CDR1 SEHNR, CDR2 FQNEAQ (reference sequence). CDR3 amino acids: CASSLAAGREDEQYF. CDR3 in DNA: TGTGCCAGCAGCTTAGCGGCGGGCCGTGAGGACGAGCAGTACTTC.

This clonotype turned up a few times. The chain recombines TRBV6-5 with TRBJ2-3; D is unclear. Germline loops: CDR1 MNHEY, CDR2 SVGAGI. V lost 0 bases and J 2 bases, leaving 18 bases between the germline ends. The CDR3 consists of 18 residues. CDR3 sequence: CASSYSPPPKYHTDTQYF. The CDR3 coding sequence is TGTGCCAGCAGTTACTCCCCCCCACCCAAATACCACACAGATACGCAGTATTTT.

The rearrangement joins TRBV12-5 to TRBJ2-3; D remains unclear. Germline CDR1 and CDR2: LGHNT and FRNRAP. Trimming pared 1 base from V and 2 bases from J, leaving 10 bases between. This CDR3 region has 15 residues. CDR3 DNA sequence: TGTGCTAGTGGTTTGGACCGAACCTCCACAGATACGCAGTATTTT. Translation gives CASGLDRTSTDTQYF.

This clonotype was counted between two and nine times. This chain links TRBV10-3 with TRBJ2-2, with 8 bases fitting TRBD1. V was pared by 9 bases and J by 2 bases, with 5 bases of the junction left unmatched. In germline, CDR1 is ENHRY, CDR2 SYGVKD. This CDR3 spans 14 amino acids. The CDR3 DNA sequence: TGTGCCATAATGGACAGGGCTAACACCGGGGAGCTGTTTTTT. This sequence encodes CAIMDRANTGELFF.

This clonotype has just a few counts. The chain couples TRBV14 to TRBJ2-5; tentatively, D is TRBD1 (6 bases). Trimming left V 1 base short and J 5 bases short, with 14 bases between. This CDR3 has 15 amino acids. Per germline, CDR1 SGHDN and CDR2 FVKESK. CDR3 nucleotide sequence: TGTGCCAGCAGCCAAGTGAAGGGGGTTCAGGAGACCCAGTACTTC. Translated: CASSQVKGVQETQYF.

This clonotype was recorded a few times. This chain links TRBV24-1 with TRBJ2-1, with 9 nucleotides matching TRBD1. The germline V gene encodes CDR1 KGHDR and CDR2 SFDVKD. The CDR3 totals 16 residues. V dropped 3 bases and J dropped 5; count of bases not matched to a gene: 7. CDR3 sequence: CATSDPGTGTNNEQFF. DNA of the CDR3: TGTGCCACCAGTGATCCCGGGACAGGGACGAACAATGAGCAGTTCTTC.

The table lists this clonotype with a few counts. This sequence joins TRBV27 and TRBJ2-7; 10 nucleotides agree with TRBD1. J lost 6 bases, V lost 5 bases, and 7 bases had no gene match. The germline V gene encodes CDR1 MNHEY and CDR2 SMNVEV (reference sequence). The CDR3 contains 14 residues. The CDR3 nucleotides read TGTGCCAGCAGTAGTGGGACAGGGGCTCCCGAGCAGTACTTC. It encodes CASSSGTGAPEQYF.

CDR3 amino acids: CAWSGSRWTEAFF. The CDR3 bases are TGTGCCTGGAGTGGTAGTAGGTGGACTGAAGCTTTCTTT. The chain couples TRBV30 to TRBJ1-1; D not resolved. CDR1 is GTSNPN, CDR2 SVGIG, per germline (reference sequence). This CDR3 is 13 amino acids long. Trimming removed 1 base at V and 5 bases at J, with 11 bases between.